This TCR beta chain was profiled in a study of blood T cells in healthy people across ages. Every participating donor contributed around 9.5 milliliters of peripheral blood through a draw. The CDR3 is made up of 17 amino acids. Trimming took off 4 bases at V and 2 bases at J, with 20 bases between the two ends. Germline loops: CDR1 MGHRA, CDR2 YSYEKL. Using a J-beta primer mix together with a sample-barcoded 5' primer, a second PCR was run for about 6 to 11 cycles. TCRdb used MiXCR to reprocess the 5' RACE reads, holding one entry per CDR3 protein. This sample has roughly 800,000 distinct CDR3 sequences, with 25% found just once. The same sample was also studied in work on T cells of mothers and their children.

J is TRBJ2-5 and V is TRBV4-1; D might be TRBD1 or TRBD2, each matching 5 bases. Sequencing used blood. The clonotype comes from a boy between 10 and 17 years old in good health. The CDR3 DNA reads TGCGCCAGCAGCCCCCTTGGTGGAGGACAAGTACAAGAGACCCAGTACTTC. Protein product: CASSPLGGGQVQETQYF.